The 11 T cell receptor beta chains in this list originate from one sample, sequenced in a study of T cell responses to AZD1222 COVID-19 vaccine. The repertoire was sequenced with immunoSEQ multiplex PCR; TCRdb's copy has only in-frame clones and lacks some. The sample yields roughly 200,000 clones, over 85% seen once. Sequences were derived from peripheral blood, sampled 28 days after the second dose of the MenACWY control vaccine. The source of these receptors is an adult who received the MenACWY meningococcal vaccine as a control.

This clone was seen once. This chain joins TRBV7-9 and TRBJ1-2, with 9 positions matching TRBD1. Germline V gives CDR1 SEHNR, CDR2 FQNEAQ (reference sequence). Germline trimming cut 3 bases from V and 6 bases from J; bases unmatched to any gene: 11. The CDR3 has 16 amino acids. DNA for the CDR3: TGTGCCAGCAGCTTTACAGGGGGCTCTCAAATACATGGCTACACCTTC. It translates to CASSFTGGSQIHGYTF.

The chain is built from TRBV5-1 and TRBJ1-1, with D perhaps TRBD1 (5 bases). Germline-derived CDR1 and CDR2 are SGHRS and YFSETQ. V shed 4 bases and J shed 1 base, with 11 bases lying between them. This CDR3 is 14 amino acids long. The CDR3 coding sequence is TGCGCCAGCAGCGGGGGGAGGAAGAACACTGAAGCTTTCTTT. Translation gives CASSGGRKNTEAFF.

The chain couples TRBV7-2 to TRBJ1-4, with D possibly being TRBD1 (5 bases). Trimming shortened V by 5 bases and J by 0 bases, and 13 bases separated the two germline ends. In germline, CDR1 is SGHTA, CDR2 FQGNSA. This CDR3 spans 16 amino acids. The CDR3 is CASSTSYRTTNEKLFF. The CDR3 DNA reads TGTGCCAGCAGCACGAGCTACAGGACAACTAATGAAAAACTGTTTTTT.

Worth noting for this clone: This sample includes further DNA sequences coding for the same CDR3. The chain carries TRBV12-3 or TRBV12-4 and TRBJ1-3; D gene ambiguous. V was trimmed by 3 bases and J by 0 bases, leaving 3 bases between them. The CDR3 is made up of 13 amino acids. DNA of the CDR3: TGTGCCAGCAGTTTCGTCTCTGGAAACACCATATATTTT. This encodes CASSFVSGNTIYF.

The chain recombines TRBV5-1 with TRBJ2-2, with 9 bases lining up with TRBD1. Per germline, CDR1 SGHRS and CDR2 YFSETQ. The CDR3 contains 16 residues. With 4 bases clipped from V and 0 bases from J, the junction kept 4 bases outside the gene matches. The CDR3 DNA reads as TGCGCCAGCAGCCCGGGACAGGGCCCGAACACCGGGGAGCTGTTTTTT. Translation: CASSPGQGPNTGELFF.

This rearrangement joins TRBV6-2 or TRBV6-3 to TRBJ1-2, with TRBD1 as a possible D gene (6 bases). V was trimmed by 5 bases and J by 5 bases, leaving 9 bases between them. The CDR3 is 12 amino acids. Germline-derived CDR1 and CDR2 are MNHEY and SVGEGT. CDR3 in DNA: TGTGCCAGCAGTCGACAGGCTTATGGCTACACCTTC. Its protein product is CASSRQAYGYTF.

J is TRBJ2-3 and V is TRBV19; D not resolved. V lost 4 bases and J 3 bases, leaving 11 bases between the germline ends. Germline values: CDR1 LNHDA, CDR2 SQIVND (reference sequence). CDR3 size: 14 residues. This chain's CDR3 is CASSTRRLTDTQYF. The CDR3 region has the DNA TGTGCCAGTAGTACCCGGCGTCTGACAGATACGCAGTATTTT.

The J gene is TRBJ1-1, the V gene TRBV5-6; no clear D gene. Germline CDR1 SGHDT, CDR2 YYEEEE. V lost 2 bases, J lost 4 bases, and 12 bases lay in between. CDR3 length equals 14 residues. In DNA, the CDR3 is TGTGCCAGCAGCTTAGGCCGGCGGGTCACTGAAGCTTTCTTT. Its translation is CASSLGRRVTEAFF.

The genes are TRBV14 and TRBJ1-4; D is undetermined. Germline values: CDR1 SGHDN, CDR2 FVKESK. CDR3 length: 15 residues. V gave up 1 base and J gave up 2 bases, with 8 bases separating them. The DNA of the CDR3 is TGTGCCAGCAGCCAAGGGATCGTGACTAATGAAAAACTGTTTTTT. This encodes CASSQGIVTNEKLFF.

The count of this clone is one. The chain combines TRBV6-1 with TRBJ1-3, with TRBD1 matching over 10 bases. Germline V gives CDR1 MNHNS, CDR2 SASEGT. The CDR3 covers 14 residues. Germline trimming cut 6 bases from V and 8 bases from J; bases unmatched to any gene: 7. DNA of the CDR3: TGTGCCAGCAGGCCGACAGGGGGCTTAGACACCATATATTTT. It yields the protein CASRPTGGLDTIYF.

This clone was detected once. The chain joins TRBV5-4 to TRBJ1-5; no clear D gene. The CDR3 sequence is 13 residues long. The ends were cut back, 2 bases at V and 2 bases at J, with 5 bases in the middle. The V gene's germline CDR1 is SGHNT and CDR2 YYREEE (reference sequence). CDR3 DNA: TGTGCCAGCAGCTTTGGTGGCAATCAGCCCCAGCATTTT. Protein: CASSFGGNQPQHF. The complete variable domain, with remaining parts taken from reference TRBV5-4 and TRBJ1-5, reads ETGVTQSPTHLIKTRGQQVTLRCSSQSGHNTVSWYQQALGQGPQFIFQYYREEENGRGNFPPRFSGLQFPNYSSELNVNALELDDSALYLCASSFGGNQPQHFGDGTRLSIL.